The 31 T cell receptor beta chains reported below all come from one sample, sequenced in a study of blood T cell repertoires in COVID-19. Measured with immunoSEQ multiplex PCR; TCRdb has only the in-frame clones, and not every one. The table records about 210,000 clones, around 82% of them present only once. The sequenced sample was peripheral blood. The origin of the receptors is a woman in her 40s with acute or convalescent COVID-19.

The CDR3, as DNA: TGCGCCAGCAGCTGGACCGGGACAGGGGACGAGCAGTACTTC. Amino acid sequence: CASSWTGTGDEQYF. J is TRBJ2-7 and V is TRBV5-1; 10 nucleotides line up with TRBD1. The CDR3 consists of 14 residues. Unmatched junction bases numbered 5, after V lost 3 bases and J lost 5 bases. Germline loops: CDR1 SGHRS, CDR2 YFSETQ.

This chain links TRBV1 with TRBJ2-2; TRBD2 is taken as the D call from the table, unchecked against the DNA. TRBV1 is reported as a pseudogene. The CDR3 has 17 residues. In DNA form, the CDR3 reads TGCACCAGCAGCCAACCGGGACTCGGACCGAACACCGGGGAGCTGTTTTTT. This gives the protein CTSSQPGLGPNTGELFF.

This chain connects TRBV19 to TRBJ1-3; no firm D call. The CDR3 contains 14 residues. Germline V lookup: CDR1 LNHDA, CDR2 SQIVND (reference sequence). The germline V and J ends were trimmed by 1 base and 0 bases, with 4 bases remaining between them. CDR3 region: CASSIANSGNTIYF. Here the CDR3 DNA reads TGTGCCAGTAGTATAGCTAACTCTGGAAACACCATATATTTT.

The genes are TRBV27 and TRBJ2-7, with 8 bases that match TRBD1. Germline V gene lookup returns CDR1 MNHEY and CDR2 SMNVEV (reference sequence). Trimming removed 6 bases from V and 6 bases from J; junction bases left unmatched: 10. This CDR3 spans 14 amino acids. CDR3 sequence (DNA): TGTGCCAGCAGACGGATTGACAGGGGCGGCGAGCAGTACTTC. Amino acids: CASRRIDRGGEQYF.

The V call is TRBV9, the J call TRBJ1-3; D is possibly TRBD1 (6 bases). Germline values: CDR1 SGDLS, CDR2 YYNGEE. CDR3 length equals 15 residues. The V and J ends lost 6 bases and 5 bases respectively, with 18 bases between them. The CDR3 loop reads CASTKGRDRRNTIYF. CDR3 DNA sequence: TGTGCCAGCACGAAAGGCAGAGACAGGCGAAACACCATATATTTT.

This chain connects TRBV18 to TRBJ1-4, with TRBD1 identical over 7 bases. J was trimmed by 2 bases and V by 4 bases; bases with no gene match: 4. Germline V gene lookup returns CDR1 KGHSH and CDR2 LQKENI. The CDR3 is made up of 15 amino acids. The CDR3 sequence is CASSLTRGTNEKLFF. The DNA for the CDR3 is TGTGCCAGCTCACTAACCAGGGGGACTAATGAAAAACTGTTTTTT.

J is TRBJ2-6 and V is TRBV5-5; no firm D call. This CDR3 is 14 amino acids long. V was cut by 6 bases and J by 0 bases, with 7 bases left in between. Germline V lookup: CDR1 SGHKS, CDR2 YYEKEE (reference sequence). The CDR3 loop is CASIQNSGANVLTF. CDR3 bases: TGTGCCAGCATCCAGAACTCTGGGGCCAACGTCCTGACTTTC.

V usage is TRBV25-1 and J usage is TRBJ2-7; 7 positions match TRBD2. Looked up from germline, CDR1 is MGHDK and CDR2 is SYGVNS. This CDR3 spans 12 amino acids. Trimming removed 8 bases from V and 3 bases from J; junction bases left unmatched: 4. Written as DNA, the CDR3 is TGTGCCAGCCGGGGGGACCTCTACGAGCAGTACTTC. It encodes CASRGDLYEQYF.

This chain links TRBV6-1 with TRBJ2-1; maybe TRBD2 (6 bases). V lost 3 bases to trimming and J lost 6 bases, with 9 bases between them. The CDR3 is 13 amino acids. Per the germline V gene, CDR1 is MNHNS and CDR2 is SASEGT. CDR3 sequence: CASSEGTANEQFF. CDR3 sequence (DNA): TGTGCCAGCAGTGAGGGGACTGCCAATGAGCAGTTCTTC.

The V and J genes are TRBV19 and TRBJ1-4; 9 bases agree with TRBD1. The CDR3 is 16 amino acids. J lost 7 bases, V lost 3 bases, and 9 bases had no gene match. CDR1 and CDR2 from the germline V gene are LNHDA and SQIVND (reference sequence). The CDR3 nucleotides read TGTGCCAGTAGTATGGGGACAGGGATCTTAGTTGAAAAACTGTTTTTT. Translated, it gives CASSMGTGILVEKLFF.

The chain has TRBV19 and TRBJ2-1; D unclear. V lost 4 bases to trimming and J lost 6 bases, with 10 bases between them. The CDR3 covers 13 residues. Germline CDR1 LNHDA, CDR2 SQIVND (reference sequence). CDR3 in amino acids: CASSTDISNEQFF. CDR3 in DNA: TGTGCCAGTAGTACCGACATTTCCAATGAGCAGTTCTTC.

The CDR3 sequence: CASTLNRGTYGYTF. DNA of the CDR3: TGCGCCAGCACCCTAAACAGGGGGACCTATGGCTACACCTTC. The chain recombines TRBV4-1 with TRBJ1-2; 8 nucleotides line up with TRBD1. The ends lost 7 bases at V and 4 bases at J; junction bases unmatched: 8. The V gene's germline CDR1 is MGHRA and CDR2 YSYEKL. The CDR3 contains 14 residues.

The chain is built from TRBV5-4 and TRBJ2-2, with 7 bases aligning to TRBD1. This CDR3 has 17 amino acids. Germline loops: CDR1 SGHNT, CDR2 YYREEE (reference sequence). V shed 4 bases, J shed 1 base, and the junction held 10 bases outside the gene matches. CDR3 in DNA: TGTGCCAGCAGCCCCCGACCGACAGGGTGGAACACCGGGGAGCTGTTTTTT. This encodes CASSPRPTGWNTGELFF.

V gene TRBV6-2 or TRBV6-3 combines with J gene TRBJ1-5, with 9 bases fitting TRBD1. This CDR3 spans 14 amino acids. Germline lookup yields CDR1 MNHEY and CDR2 SVGEGT. J lost 6 bases, V lost 6 bases, and 6 bases had no gene match. CDR3 sequence (DNA): TGTGCCAGCAGCCGGGACAGGGTGCCTCAGCCCCAGCATTTT. It specifies CASSRDRVPQPQHF.

The gene calls are TRBV3-1 (or the pseudogene TRBV3-2) and TRBJ1-1; D perhaps matches TRBD1 (5 bases). The germline gives CDR1 LGHDT, CDR2 YNNKEL (reference sequence). V shed 4 bases and J shed 14 bases, with 17 bases lying between them. The CDR3 has 12 amino acids. The CDR3 spells CASSRSEGSSFF. The CDR3 region has the DNA TGTGCCAGCAGCCGTTCGGAGGGGAGTTCGTTCTTT.

The V gene is TRBV6-5, the J gene TRBJ1-5; D uncertain. The CDR3 extends over 13 amino acids. V was clipped by 0 bases and J by 6 bases, with 6 bases between them. Per the germline V gene, CDR1 is MNHEY and CDR2 is SVGAGI. The CDR3: CASSYSAGQPQHF. The CDR3 nucleotides read TGTGCCAGCAGTTACTCAGCGGGTCAGCCCCAGCATTTT.

This clone was detected once. This sequence joins TRBV5-1 and TRBJ2-1; D unclear. Germline V gene data show CDR1 as SGHRS and CDR2 as YFSETQ. This CDR3 is built from 14 residues. The ends were cut back, 0 bases at V and 2 bases at J, with 6 bases in the middle. The chain's CDR3 is CASSLDYPYNEQFF. CDR3 DNA sequence: TGCGCCAGCAGCTTGGACTATCCCTACAATGAGCAGTTCTTC. The variable domain in full, completed from reference TRBV5-1 and TRBJ2-1, reads KAGVTQTPRYLIKTRGQQVTLSCSPISGHRSVSWYQQTPGQGLQFLFEYFSETQRNKGNFPGRFSGRQFSNSRSEMNVSTLELGDSALYLCASSLDYPYNEQFFGPGTRLTVL.

This clone was seen only a few times. V gene TRBV18 combines with J gene TRBJ1-2; 7 positions match TRBD1. The CDR3 totals 14 residues. Germline loops: CDR1 KGHSH, CDR2 LQKENI. J lost 7 bases, V lost 5 bases, and 10 bases had no gene match. CDR3 in amino acids: CASSARTGLVGYTF. Written as DNA, the CDR3 is TGTGCCAGCTCAGCCCGGACAGGTCTGGTTGGCTACACCTTC.

The chain uses TRBV4-3 and TRBJ1-3; 8 bases match TRBD1. The length of the CDR3 is 15 residues. Germline lookup yields CDR1 LGHNA and CDR2 YSLEER. J lost 1 base, V lost 3 bases, and 2 bases had no gene match. The CDR3 DNA follows: TGCGCCAGCAGCCATGACAGGGGATCTGGAAACACCATATATTTT. It codes for CASSHDRGSGNTIYF.

The rearrangement uses TRBV11-2 and TRBJ2-4, with 7 bases that match TRBD1. The length of the CDR3 is 14 residues. V lost 5 bases, J lost 5 bases, and 6 bases stayed unmatched. Germline V gene lookup returns CDR1 SGHAT and CDR2 FQNNGV. The CDR3 is CASSPGQAENIQYF. The CDR3, as DNA: TGTGCCAGCAGCCCAGGACAGGCAGAAAACATTCAGTACTTC.

The V and J genes are TRBV20-1 and TRBJ1-2; D gene unclear. The CDR3 consists of 16 residues. Trimming cost V 3 bases and J 1 base, with 18 bases left between them. Germline V lookup: CDR1 DFQATT, CDR2 SNEGSKA (reference sequence). Here the CDR3 DNA reads TGCAGTGCTAGTAAAGATCGACGGGGATTTAACTATGGCTACACCTTC. Translated: CSASKDRRGFNYGYTF.

The chain couples TRBV5-6 to TRBJ2-5; a weak D match, TRBD2 (5 bases). Trimming took 0 bases from V and 1 from J, leaving 7 bases between them. CDR1 and CDR2 from the germline V gene are SGHDT and YYEEEE. This CDR3 comprises 14 residues. The CDR3 sequence is CASSLGLSQETQYF. For the CDR3, the DNA is TGTGCCAGCAGCTTGGGACTATCCCAAGAGACCCAGTACTTC.

The rearrangement uses TRBV27 and TRBJ2-3, with D possibly matching TRBD1 (6 bases). This CDR3 is built from 15 residues. Germline V gene sequence: CDR1 MNHEY, CDR2 SMNVEV (reference sequence). Trimming pared 3 bases from V and 0 bases from J, leaving 10 bases between. In nucleotides, the CDR3 is TGTGCCAGCAGTTTTCGAGACAGGAGCACAGATACGCAGTATTTT. Translated, it gives CASSFRDRSTDTQYF.

This clone came up once. The CDR3 bases are TGTGCCAGCAGCTTGATCGGGCGGAAGACAGGGGACAATCAGCCCCAGCATTTT. This encodes CASSLIGRKTGDNQPQHF. The V gene is TRBV5-8, the J gene TRBJ1-5; 8 nucleotides agree with TRBD1. The CDR3 extends over 18 amino acids. Germline CDR1 and CDR2: SGHTS and YDEGEE. V shed 1 base, J shed 3 bases, and the junction held 12 bases outside the gene matches.

The chain couples TRBV6-2 or TRBV6-3 to TRBJ2-3; the match to TRBD2 covers 9 bases. Looked up from germline, CDR1 is MNHEY and CDR2 is SVGEGT. The CDR3 consists of 17 residues. The V gene end was trimmed by 6 bases and the J gene end by 6 bases; junction bases not matched to a gene: 16. CDR3 sequence reads: CASSLRLAETGQDTQYF. The CDR3 DNA reads TGTGCCAGCAGCCTCCGACTAGCGGAGACGGGACAGGATACGCAGTATTTT.

V usage is TRBV6-5 and J usage is TRBJ2-1; D is uncertain. The CDR3 spans 13 residues. Germline CDR1 is MNHEY and CDR2 is SVGAGI. Deletions cut 6 bases from V and 1 base from J, with 7 bases between. CDR3 in amino acids: CASRHQSYNEQFF. CDR3 nucleotides: TGTGCCAGCAGACACCAATCCTACAATGAGCAGTTCTTC.

This clone showed up just once. The chain employs TRBV5-1 and TRBJ2-7; a weak D match, TRBD1 (5 bases). From germline, CDR1 is SGHRS and CDR2 YFSETQ. V shed 5 bases and J shed 3 bases, with 12 bases lying between them. The CDR3 sequence is 13 residues long. DNA for the CDR3: TGCGCCAGCAGTTGGCAGGGTAACTACGAGCAGTACTTC. Its protein product is CASSWQGNYEQYF.

The gene calls are TRBV18 and TRBJ2-7; D is perhaps TRBD2 (5 bases). CDR1 and CDR2 from the germline V gene are KGHSH and LQKENI. Between the trimmed V and J ends, which lost 1 base and 1 base, there was a span of 5 bases. The CDR3 runs to 13 residues. This chain's CDR3 is CASSPRESYEQYF. CDR3 nucleotides: TGTGCCAGCTCACCACGGGAGTCCTACGAGCAGTACTTC.

J is TRBJ2-7 and V is TRBV11-2; maybe TRBD2 (6 bases). V lost 2 bases, J lost 2 bases, and 13 bases lay in between. Germline V gives CDR1 SGHAT, CDR2 FQNNGV. The CDR3 is 15 residues long. The CDR3 is CASSLKGGAPYEQYF. In DNA form, the CDR3 reads TGTGCCAGCAGCTTAAAGGGAGGTGCCCCCTACGAGCAGTACTTC.

V and J are TRBV19 and TRBJ2-7; D is perhaps TRBD1 (5 bases). The CDR3 contains 15 residues. V shed 6 bases and J shed 3 bases, with 18 bases lying between them. Germline lookup yields CDR1 LNHDA and CDR2 SQIVND (reference sequence). The CDR3 DNA is TGTGCCAGTAGGCCCTCGGTGACAGACCTCTACGAGCAGTACTTC. Its protein product is CASRPSVTDLYEQYF.

The V gene is TRBV7-2, the J gene TRBJ1-2; TRBD1 aligns across 8 bases. V was clipped by 3 bases and J by 4 bases; unmatched bases: 4. Germline loops: CDR1 SGHTA, CDR2 FQGNSA. There are 14 residues in the CDR3. CDR3 amino acids: CASSFRGQSYGYTF. The CDR3 DNA is TGTGCCAGCAGCTTCAGGGGGCAAAGCTATGGCTACACCTTC.